These 22 T cell receptor beta chains were all obtained from the same sample, sequenced in a study of blood T cell repertoires in COVID-19. TCRdb's table, derived via immunoSEQ multiplex PCR, lists solely in-frame clones and lacks some. Of some 150,000 clones listed, more than 75% were seen once; the top ten hold 30% to 45%. The specimen was peripheral blood. The receptors stem from a man between 45 and 60 years old who had recovered from COVID-19.

This clone is a singleton in its sample. The chain combines TRBV4-3 with TRBJ1-4, with unresolved D. Deletions cut 0 bases from V and 8 bases from J, with 22 bases between. The CDR3 has 18 amino acids. Germline CDR1 and CDR2: LGHNA and YSLEER. The CDR3 sequence is CASSQDAVGTDFREKLFF. Here the CDR3 DNA reads TGCGCCAGCAGCCAAGATGCGGTCGGTACGGACTTTCGCGAAAAACTGTTTTTT.

This chain uses TRBV10-3 with TRBJ1-1; 8 bases agree with TRBD1. Germline V gene data show CDR1 as ENHRY and CDR2 as SYGVKD. Unmatched junction bases numbered 7, after V lost 6 bases and J lost 1 base. The CDR3 extends over 15 amino acids. This chain's CDR3 is CAISAAGTGNTEAFF. Here the CDR3 DNA reads TGTGCCATCAGCGCTGCCGGGACAGGGAACACTGAAGCTTTCTTT.

This chain uses TRBV7-3 with TRBJ2-7, with D tentatively TRBD2 (6 bases). V was pared by 1 base and J by 4 bases, with 11 bases between. The CDR3 spans 14 residues. Germline V gene lookup returns CDR1 SGHTA and CDR2 FQGTGA. CDR3: CASSLIAGRYEQYF. The CDR3 region has the DNA TGTGCCAGCAGCTTAATTGCAGGGAGGTACGAGCAGTACTTC.

The chain combines TRBV7-3 with TRBJ1-2; TRBD1 might be the D (6 bases). V was pared by 5 bases and J by 0 bases, with 13 bases between. Germline CDR1 and CDR2: SGHTA and FQGTGA. This CDR3 is built from 15 residues. CDR3 loop: CASSQNRATNYGYTF. The CDR3 nucleotides are TGTGCCAGCAGCCAGAACAGGGCAACTAACTATGGCTACACCTTC.

The chain employs TRBV5-1 and TRBJ2-2, with D possibly matching TRBD1 (6 bases). CDR3 length: 18 amino acids. CDR1 and CDR2 from the germline V gene are SGHRS and YFSETQ. Between the trimmed V and J ends, which lost 0 bases and 0 bases, there was a span of 15 bases. The CDR3 is CASSLGDRDTPNTGELFF. CDR3 coding DNA: TGCGCCAGCAGCTTGGGTGACCGGGACACCCCGAACACCGGGGAGCTGTTTTTT.

The gene calls are TRBV4-2 and TRBJ1-5; 8 nucleotides line up with TRBD1. The CDR3 extends over 17 amino acids. V shed 3 bases and J 0 bases; nucleotides not matched to a gene: 7. Germline assignment: CDR1 LGHNA and CDR2 YNFKEQ. The CDR3 spells CASSQLQGEGSNQPQHF. The CDR3 coding sequence is TGTGCCAGCAGCCAGCTACAGGGGGAAGGTAGCAATCAGCCCCAGCATTTT.

Only one count was recorded for this clone. The J gene is TRBJ2-5, the V gene TRBV6-5; D perhaps matches TRBD2 (6 bases). The CDR3 extends over 14 amino acids. V was clipped by 2 bases and J by 5 bases, with 12 bases between them. Germline V lookup: CDR1 MNHEY, CDR2 SVGAGI. CDR3 loop: CASSYGWRGETQYF. The CDR3 DNA follows: TGTGCCAGCAGTTACGGGTGGAGGGGCGAGACCCAGTACTTC.

The J gene is TRBJ2-1, the V gene TRBV10-3, with 8 nucleotides matching TRBD2. Looked up from germline, CDR1 is ENHRY and CDR2 is SYGVKD. Unmatched junction bases numbered 5, after V lost 3 bases and J lost 4 bases. This CDR3 comprises 15 residues. In nucleotides, the CDR3 is TGTGCCATCAGTGATCGTAGCGGGGTTTACAATGAGCAGTTCTTC. It yields the protein CAISDRSGVYNEQFF.

The chain joins TRBV7-6 to TRBJ2-7; 8 bases map to TRBD1. The CDR3 length is 15 residues. The V and J ends lost 5 bases and 1 base, in that order; junction bases with no gene match: 7. The germline CDR1 and CDR2 sequences are SGHVS and FNYEAQ. DNA for the CDR3: TGTGCCAGCAGCGGGGAGGACAGGGCATCCTACGAGCAGTACTTC. Protein sequence: CASSGEDRASYEQYF.

For the CDR3, the DNA is TGCGCCAGCAGCTTGGACCCAGGTTCCATTCCCTACGAGCAGTACTTC. Encoded protein: CASSLDPGSIPYEQYF. The rearrangement joins TRBV5-1 to TRBJ2-7; D unclear. The germline V and J ends were trimmed by 0 bases and 2 bases, with 15 bases remaining between them. Germline-derived CDR1 and CDR2 are SGHRS and YFSETQ. The CDR3 runs 16 residues.

The rearrangement links TRBV5-6 to TRBJ2-7, with TRBD1 identical over 9 bases. The CDR3 contains 15 residues. The germline V gene has CDR1 SGHDT and CDR2 YYEEEE. Trimming at V came to 4 bases and at J to 2 bases, leaving 7 bases not matched to a gene. The CDR3 DNA is TGTGCCAGCAGCCTAGCCGGGACAGGGCCCTACGAGCAGTACTTC. It yields the protein CASSLAGTGPYEQYF.

There are a few counts of this clone. V is TRBV29-1 and J is TRBJ2-3, with 9 nucleotides matching TRBD2. The CDR3 has 15 residues. CDR1 and CDR2 (germline): SQVTM, ANQGSEA. Losses at the gene ends were 4 bases for V and 1 base for J; bases not matched to a gene: 6. The CDR3 coding sequence is TGCAGCGTTGGTGGGATAGCGGGGGGCACAGATACGCAGTATTTT. It specifies CSVGGIAGGTDTQYF.

The J gene is TRBJ2-1, the V gene TRBV11-2; D is perhaps TRBD2 (7 bases). Trimming removed 8 bases from V and 15 bases from J, with 20 bases in between. The CDR3 length is 12 residues. Germline CDR1 is SGHAT and CDR2 is FQNNGV. CDR3: CASAGAGLRGFF. In DNA form, the CDR3 reads TGTGCCAGCGCGGGGGCGGGGCTTCGCGGGTTCTTC.

CDR3 sequence: CASSPRTVTGDYGYTF. The CDR3 DNA reads TGTGCCAGTAGTCCCCGCACCGTGACAGGGGACTATGGCTACACCTTC. The chain is built from TRBV19 and TRBJ1-2, with 8 bases aligning to TRBD1. J lost 3 bases, V lost 5 bases, and 11 bases had no gene match. Germline values: CDR1 LNHDA, CDR2 SQIVND (reference sequence). CDR3 length: 16 amino acids.

The V call is TRBV11-2, the J call TRBJ2-1; TRBD1 agrees at 9 bases. Looked up from germline, CDR1 is SGHAT and CDR2 is FQNNGV. Losses at the gene ends were 6 bases for V and 4 bases for J; bases not matched to a gene: 10. This CDR3 region has 16 residues. CDR3 in DNA: TGTGCCAGCAGTTTTACAGGGGGCACCCAGTACAATGAGCAGTTCTTC. It translates to CASSFTGGTQYNEQFF.

The chain employs TRBV6-1 and TRBJ2-2; 7 bases line up with TRBD1. The V gene's germline CDR1 is MNHNS and CDR2 SASEGT. CDR3 length equals 15 residues. V was clipped by 2 bases and J by 6 bases; unmatched bases: 6. CDR3 DNA sequence: TGTGCCAGCAGTGAACTGACAGGGTATTCCGGGGAGCTGTTTTTT. It codes for CASSELTGYSGELFF.

The chain carries TRBV24-1 and TRBJ1-4; 9 bases agree with TRBD1. The CDR3 covers 19 residues. Germline loops: CDR1 KGHDR, CDR2 SFDVKD. The V gene end was trimmed by 4 bases and the J gene end by 6 bases; junction bases not matched to a gene: 17. CDR3 residues: CATSDPGTGRGDQDEKLFF. DNA for the CDR3: TGTGCCACCAGTGACCCTGGGACAGGGCGGGGGGATCAAGATGAAAAACTGTTTTTT.

The chain carries TRBV4-2 and TRBJ2-7, with TRBD1 matching over 8 bases. The CDR3 consists of 15 residues. Germline V CDR1 and CDR2: LGHNA, YNFKEQ. With V trimmed by 2 bases and J by 3 bases, 6 bases remained unmatched. The CDR3 nucleotides are TGTGCCAGCAGCCAACAAGACAGGGGCTTCTACGAGCAGTACTTC. This sequence encodes CASSQQDRGFYEQYF.

The chain uses TRBV5-6 and TRBJ2-3; no definite D call. Trimming removed 4 bases from V and 0 bases from J, with 9 bases in between. CDR3 length: 14 residues. The germline CDR1 and CDR2 sequences are SGHDT and YYEEEE. This chain's CDR3 is CASSPLLSTDTQYF. The CDR3 region has the DNA TGTGCCAGCAGCCCTCTGCTAAGCACAGATACGCAGTATTTT.

The V gene is TRBV29-1, the J gene TRBJ2-1; 9 positions match TRBD1. The CDR3 length is 15 residues. V dropped 0 bases and J dropped 8; count of bases not matched to a gene: 8. Germline-derived CDR1 and CDR2 are SQVTM and ANQGSEA. This CDR3 is CSVEDFGTGSDEQFF. CDR3 DNA: TGCAGCGTTGAAGATTTTGGGACAGGGAGCGATGAGCAGTTCTTC.

The rearrangement joins TRBV6-5 to TRBJ1-1, with TRBD1 matching 9 bases. The CDR3 covers 15 residues. The J segment lost 4 bases and the V segment lost 6 bases, leaving 9 bases of the junction unmatched. Looked up from germline, CDR1 is MNHEY and CDR2 is SVGAGI. In DNA, the CDR3 is TGTGCCAGCAGCCGCCTCCTGACAGGGGGCACTGAAGCTTTCTTT. It is translated as CASSRLLTGGTEAFF.

The gene calls are TRBV7-2 and TRBJ1-2; D is undetermined. This CDR3 has 14 amino acids. Germline values: CDR1 SGHTA, CDR2 FQGNSA. V was trimmed by 7 bases and J by 6 bases, leaving 18 bases between them. CDR3 region: CASTGSIWNDGYTF. DNA of the CDR3: TGTGCCAGCACAGGCTCGATATGGAATGATGGCTACACCTTC.